This TCR beta chain was observed in a study of blood T cells in healthy people across ages. Study-level background: Through template switching, about one barcoded beta molecule was captured per two T cells, as measured in model experiments. Points from the study as a whole: No one knew whether donors had CMV, which possibly confounded expanded clonotype changes. Researchers report that TCR beta diversity correlated strongly with naive T cell percentage.

It was with a sample-barcoded 5' primer and a J-beta primer mix that a second PCR of roughly 6 to 11 cycles was run. TCRdb analysed the 5' RACE reads with MiXCR anew, one entry per CDR3 protein. In the table there are over 300,000 distinct CDR3 sequences, approximately 52% of which are singletons. Trimming removed 1 base from V and 2 bases from J; junction bases left unmatched: 10. Germline CDR1 is DFQATT and CDR2 is SNEGSKA (reference sequence). The CDR3 sequence is 17 residues long. Remarks on this clonotype: Its antigen is not identified.

PBMCs were isolated at a quantity of at least 7 million per sample. Sequencing was done on a sample of blood. The clonotype comes from a man in his 60s in good health. The chain has TRBV20-1 and TRBJ2-7; 11 bases are shared with TRBD2. The CDR3 DNA follows: TGCAGTGCTAGAGGGAAATCTAGCGGGGGGCTTACCTACGAGCAGTACTTC. Translating gives CSARGKSSGGLTYEQYF.